This TCR beta chain stems from a study of blood T cell repertoires in COVID-19. Background on the study: T cells, B-cell-depleted T cells, or PBMCs provided the cDNA or gDNA that served as material.

This study enrolled people aged about 18 to 90 from 20 to 25 US geographic areas. TCRdb's copy holds only in-frame clones and misses some; the assay was immunoSEQ multiplex PCR. The sample has about 390,000 clones, about 87% seen once. This CDR3 comprises 15 residues. The germline V gene encodes CDR1 SGHNT and CDR2 YYREEE (reference sequence). The J segment lost 5 bases and the V segment lost 4 bases, leaving 7 bases of the junction unmatched. The sample consisted of PBMCs or T cells enriched from blood (not recorded which). The rearrangement joins TRBV5-4 to TRBJ1-4, with TRBD1 matching 8 bases. This sequence was found in a woman aged 50 to 60 who had recovered from COVID-19. The CDR3 sequence: CASSPGQDTNEKLFF. The CDR3 DNA reads as TGTGCCAGCAGCCCGGGACAGGACACAAATGAAAAACTGTTTTTT.